These T cell receptor beta chains were read from a single sample in a study of radiotherapy plus CTLA-4 blockade in lung cancer. Data came from immunoSEQ multiplex PCR; TCRdb stores just in-frame clones and leaves some out. The sample consists of 100,000 or so clones, around 83% of them appearing once. The sample in question was peripheral blood, obtained from a patient treated with radiotherapy plus ipilimumab. Source of these receptors: a human donor with non-small cell lung cancer that progressed on radiotherapy plus ipilimumab. Each CDR3 is given with its conserved first and last residue. The D gene is left open where the match is weak. The size field is filled for only some rows; it gives once, few, many or a size class.

V	D	size	J	DNA	CDR3
TRBV27	TRBD1	once	TRBJ1-5	TGTGCCAGCAGGAAGGGACAGGGGAATCAGCCCCAGCATTTT	CASRKGQGNQPQHF
TRBV27	.	.	TRBJ2-7	TGTGCCAGCAGTTCCCGACTAACTCCGACAGGACCCTCCTACGAGCAGTACTTC	CASSSRLTPTGPSYEQYF
TRBV7-2	TRBD2	.	TRBJ2-7	TGTGCCAGCAGCTTAGGTCTTAGCGGGATCATCTACGAGCAGTACTTC	CASSLGLSGIIYEQYF
TRBV6-1	.	.	TRBJ2-7	TGTGCCAGCAGTGAGCGTTACGAGCAGTACTTC	CASSERYEQYF
TRBV28	TRBD2	.	TRBJ2-7	TGTGCCAGCGGGCCTTGGAGCGGGGGGGCCATGGGCGAGCAGTACTTC	CASGPWSGGAMGEQYF
TRBV14	TRBD1	.	TRBJ1-2	TGTGCCAGCAGCCGCGGGACAGCATATGGCTACACCTTC	CASSRGTAYGYTF
TRBV13	TRBD2	.	TRBJ2-5	TGTGCCAGCAGCTCTCCCCGACTAGCGGGAGGGCTAGGGGGTGGAGAGACCCAGTACTTC	CASSSPRLAGGLGGGETQYF
TRBV5-6	.	.	TRBJ2-6	TGTGCCAGCAAAAGACGGGCTGGGGCCAACGTCCTGACTTTC	CASKRRAGANVLTF
TRBV27	.	.	TRBJ2-1	TGTGCCAGCAGTCCTTGGGCGGGGGCTTACAATGAGCAGTTCTTC	CASSPWAGAYNEQFF
TRBV30	TRBD1	.	TRBJ1-5	TGTGCCTGGAGTGCAGGGGGTCCCCTTCAGCCCCAGCATTTT	CAWSAGGPLQPQHF
TRBV27	TRBD1	.	TRBJ2-7	TGTGCCAGCAGTCTTGGACAGGTCGCCTACGAGCAGTACTTC	CASSLGQVAYEQYF
TRBV28	TRBD1	.	TRBJ2-1	TGTGCCAGCAGTTTGGCGGGACAGGGACTATACAATGAGCAGTTCTTC	CASSLAGQGLYNEQFF
TRBV19	.	.	TRBJ1-4	TGTGCCAGCACCCCCAGCTTCAATGAAAAACTGTTTTTT	CASTPSFNEKLFF
TRBV19	.	.	TRBJ2-7	TGTGCCAGTAGTATGGGGCGTGCTTACGAGCAGTACTTC	CASSMGRAYEQYF
TRBV7-2	.	.	TRBJ1-1	TGTGCCAGCAGCCCAACTGGGGCGGGACAAGGAACTGAAGCTTTCTTT	CASSPTGAGQGTEAFF
TRBV27	.	few	TRBJ2-1	TGTGCCAGCACTATCGGGAGACCCTCCTACAATGAGCAGTTCTTC	CASTIGRPSYNEQFF
TRBV9	.	few	TRBJ1-3	TGTGCCAGCAGCGTAGAAGTTGGAAACACCATATATTTT	CASSVEVGNTIYF
TRBV14	.	.	TRBJ2-5	TGTGCCAGCAGCCAAGTGGGGACGAATCTCCAAGAGACCCAGTACTTC	CASSQVGTNLQETQYF
TRBV7-2	TRBD2	.	TRBJ2-5	TGTGCCAGCAGCCCCAATAGAGCGGGAGGAGAGACCCAGTACTTC	CASSPNRAGGETQYF
TRBV21-1	.	.	TRBJ1-3	TGTGCCAGCCCCAAATGCCTCGGGAACACCATATATTTT	CASPKCLGNTIYF
TRBV4-1	TRBD1	.	TRBJ1-4	TGCGCCAGCAGCCAAGATCAGGGGGGAAGGGAAAAACTGTTTTTT	CASSQDQGGREKLFF
TRBV27	.	.	TRBJ2-3	TGTGCCAGCAGCCAAGGGGTTAGTAGCACAGATACGCAGTATTTT	CASSQGVSSTDTQYF
TRBV19	.	.	TRBJ1-5	TGTGCCAGTAGTACCGCAAAGTTTAGCAATCAGCCCCAGCATTTT	CASSTAKFSNQPQHF
TRBV6-5	TRBD1	few	TRBJ1-1	TGTGCCAGCAGACTCCGGGACAGGGGGAACACTGAAGCTTTCTTT	CASRLRDRGNTEAFF
TRBV6-1	.	.	TRBJ1-2	TGTGCCAGCAGTGAAATTGAAGGGCTCGGCTACACCTTC	CASSEIEGLGYTF
TRBV14	.	.	TRBJ2-7	TGTGCCAGCAGCGGGATGGACAACGAGAGGCCCTACGAGCAGTACTTC	CASSGMDNERPYEQYF
TRBV2	.	once	TRBJ1-5	TGTGCCAGCAGTGAGGGGAGGAATCAGCCCCAGCATTTT	CASSEGRNQPQHF
TRBV19	TRBD1	once	TRBJ2-4	TGTGCCAGTAACCCGACAGGGGGCACCGCCAAAAACATTCAGTACTTC	CASNPTGGTAKNIQYF
TRBV6-6	.	.	TRBJ2-3	TGTGCCAGCAGTTACTCCGGGGGACGCACAGATACGCAGTATTTT	CASSYSGGRTDTQYF
TRBV18	TRBD2	.	TRBJ2-7	TGTGCCAGCTCCCTAGCGGGAGATCGGTCCTACGAGCAGTACTTC	CASSLAGDRSYEQYF
TRBV6-6	.	.	TRBJ1-5	TGTGCCAGCAGTTACCTCCCGGCAGCGAATCAGCCCCAGCATTTT	CASSYLPAANQPQHF